The 17 T cell receptor beta chains in this list originate from one sample, sequenced in a study of cytomegalovirus exposure and HLA in healthy donors. A multiplex PCR was run with 60 Vbeta primers and 13 Jbeta primers. The data were produced by immunoSEQ multiplex PCR, yet TCRdb's version contains in-frame clones alone and is incomplete. The profile shows around 120,000 clones, around 74% of them singletons. The material sequenced was PBMCs. These TCRs come from a man between 60 and 75 years old in good health and CMV-seropositive.

Only a few counts were recorded for this clone. V usage is TRBV29-1 and J usage is TRBJ2-3; perhaps TRBD2 as D (6 bases). Germline assignment: CDR1 SQVTM and CDR2 ANQGSEA. The CDR3 has 16 amino acids. The ends were cut back, 6 bases at V and 6 bases at J, with 25 bases in the middle. The CDR3 sequence: CSVGPPRLGRSDTQYF. As DNA, the CDR3 is TGCAGCGTCGGCCCCCCTCGACTAGGAAGGTCGGATACGCAGTATTTT.

This clone was counted a few times. The gene calls are TRBV5-1 and TRBJ2-3; D possibly corresponds to TRBD2 (6 bases). Germline assignment: CDR1 SGHRS and CDR2 YFSETQ. This CDR3 region has 16 residues. Between the trimmed V and J ends, which lost 3 bases and 0 bases, there was a span of 14 bases. CDR3 in amino acids: CASSSGLSGSTDTQYF. For the CDR3, the DNA is TGCGCCAGCAGCTCGGGACTGTCTGGGAGCACAGATACGCAGTATTTT.

The gene calls are TRBV9 and TRBJ2-3, with 8 nucleotides matching TRBD2. From germline, CDR1 is SGDLS and CDR2 YYNGEE. The CDR3 loop spans 18 amino acids. The trim removed 0 bases at V and 1 base at J, leaving 10 bases unmatched. CDR3 loop: CASSVAGPGGLRTDTQYF. The CDR3 bases are TGTGCCAGCAGCGTAGCAGGGCCGGGAGGGTTACGCACAGATACGCAGTATTTT.

The genes are TRBV27 and TRBJ2-7; 8 positions match TRBD2. J gave up 2 bases and V 0 bases, and 3 bases lay outside the gene matches. The CDR3 has 15 residues. Germline CDR1 and CDR2: MNHEY and SMNVEV (reference sequence). CDR3 amino acids: CASSLSGLETYEQYF. As DNA, the CDR3 is TGTGCCAGCAGTTTATCGGGACTAGAGACCTACGAGCAGTACTTC.

V is TRBV5-1 and J is TRBJ1-1; a possible D gene is TRBD1 (5 bases). Germline lookup yields CDR1 SGHRS and CDR2 YFSETQ. The V and J ends lost 3 bases and 1 base respectively, with 7 bases between them. CDR3 length: 13 residues. CDR3 region: CASSYTGNTEAFF. Written as DNA, the CDR3 is TGCGCCAGCAGCTATACAGGGAACACTGAAGCTTTCTTT.

The rearrangement joins TRBV4-2 to TRBJ2-7, with D maybe TRBD2 (6 bases). The V and J ends lost 4 bases and 2 bases respectively, with 21 bases between them. The CDR3 has 17 residues. Germline V gives CDR1 LGHNA, CDR2 YNFKEQ. Written as DNA, the CDR3 is TGTGCCAGCAGCCCTGGCTTAGGGGTAGCGGCGACCTACGAGCAGTACTTC. Translating gives CASSPGLGVAATYEQYF.

Here the CDR3 reads CASSFTHSPWTSSSYNEQFF. CDR3 bases: TGTGCCAGCAGTTTCACACACTCACCCTGGACTAGTAGTTCCTACAATGAGCAGTTCTTC. The chain joins TRBV27 to TRBJ2-1; TRBD2 matches 7 bases. The CDR3 sequence is 20 residues long. Trimming took 3 bases from V and 1 from J; bases not matched to a gene: 18. Germline CDR1 is MNHEY and CDR2 is SMNVEV (reference sequence).

V is TRBV7-8 and J is TRBJ2-4; 8 positions match TRBD1. V lost 0 bases, J lost 9 bases, and 4 bases stayed unmatched. Germline-derived CDR1 and CDR2 are SGHVS and FQNEAQ. The CDR3 is 14 amino acids. The CDR3 nucleotides are TGTGCCAGCAGCTTAGCGCAGGGGGCGGGCATTCAGTACTTC. Translated: CASSLAQGAGIQYF.

V and J are TRBV5-4 and TRBJ2-1, with no clear D. V lost 0 bases and J 8 bases, leaving 9 bases between the germline ends. Germline assignment: CDR1 SGHNT and CDR2 YYREEE (reference sequence). This CDR3 has 13 amino acids. For the CDR3, the DNA is TGTGCCAGCAGCTTGGCCGCACGGTATGAGCAGTTCTTC. Its protein product is CASSLAARYEQFF. Filled out from reference TRBV5-4 and TRBJ2-1, the complete variable domain reads ETGVTQSPTHLIKTRGQQVTLRCSSQSGHNTVSWYQQALGQGPQFIFQYYREEENGRGNFPPRFSGLQFPNYSSELNVNALELDDSALYLCASSLAARYEQFFGPGTRLTVL.

This rearrangement joins TRBV28 to TRBJ2-1, with a tentative D call TRBD2 (6 bases). Germline values: CDR1 MDHEN, CDR2 SYDVKM. The CDR3 contains 17 residues. V was trimmed by 3 bases and J by 8 bases, leaving 23 bases between them. In nucleotides, the CDR3 is TGTGCCAGCAGTTTGCTGACATGGGAGGTCTTACCTCATGAGCAGTTCTTC. The encoded protein is CASSLLTWEVLPHEQFF.

This rearrangement joins TRBV7-8 to TRBJ1-5; D perhaps matches TRBD1 (6 bases). The CDR3 has 14 residues. Per germline, CDR1 SGHVS and CDR2 FQNEAQ. Trimming shortened V by 6 bases and J by 0 bases, and 9 bases separated the two germline ends. CDR3 nucleotide sequence: TGTGCCAGCAGGGGGGACATTAGCAATCAGCCCCAGCATTTT. Translating gives CASRGDISNQPQHF.

A few counts support this clone. The CDR3 coding sequence is TGTGCCACCAGCAGAGATTCGGGGGTAGCAACCAAAAACATTCAGTACTTC. Translated, it gives CATSRDSGVATKNIQYF. This chain connects TRBV15 to TRBJ2-4; D possibly corresponds to TRBD2 (6 bases). The V end lost 0 bases, the J end lost 2 bases, and 14 bases lay between the germline ends. The germline V gene encodes CDR1 LNHNV and CDR2 YYDKDF (reference sequence). This CDR3 spans 17 amino acids. The full variable domain, its missing parts supplied by reference TRBV15 and TRBJ2-4, is DAMVIQNPRYQVTQFGKPVTLSCSQTLNHNVMYWYQQKSSQAPKLLFHYYDKDFNNEADTPDNFQSRRPNTSFCFLDIRSPGLGDTAMYLCATSRDSGVATKNIQYFGAGTRLSVL.

The sample holds one count of this clone. The chain joins TRBV19 to TRBJ2-5; no definite D call. CDR3 length: 16 amino acids. V was clipped by 1 base and J by 0 bases, with 12 bases between them. Germline V gives CDR1 LNHDA, CDR2 SQIVND (reference sequence). The CDR3 bases are TGTGCCAGTAGTATAGCCCCGTCTTACTACCAAGAGACCCAGTACTTC. Translated: CASSIAPSYYQETQYF.

The chain employs TRBV12-5 and TRBJ1-5; TRBD1 agrees at 8 bases. There are 16 residues in the CDR3. The germline CDR1 and CDR2 sequences are LGHNT and FRNRAP. V gave up 3 bases and J gave up 6 bases; unmatched junction bases: 10. This CDR3 is CASGFPPQQGAQPQHF. CDR3 nucleotides: TGTGCTAGTGGTTTTCCCCCTCAGCAGGGGGCTCAGCCCCAGCATTTT.

In regard to this clone: This sequence is one base from a far larger clone and is likely a read error. The CDR3 here is CASSFDSGYTF. DNA of the CDR3: TGTGCCAGCAGCTTCGATAGCGGCTACACCTTC. This chain joins TRBV13 and TRBJ1-2; D unresolved. Trimming pared 3 bases from V and 8 bases from J, leaving 7 bases between. The CDR3 spans 11 residues. Germline-derived CDR1 and CDR2 are PRHDT and FYEKMQ (reference sequence).

The chain is built from TRBV18 and TRBJ2-7, with D possibly matching TRBD1 (6 bases). The CDR3 sequence is 17 residues long. The V and J ends lost 5 bases and 1 base respectively, with 21 bases between them. Germline loops: CDR1 KGHSH, CDR2 LQKENI. The CDR3 DNA is TGTGCCAGCTCATCAGGACCGGGACAAGGAGTTTCCTACGAGCAGTACTTC. Amino acid sequence: CASSSGPGQGVSYEQYF.

V and J are TRBV2 and TRBJ2-7, with D maybe TRBD1 (6 bases). V gave up 5 bases and J gave up 6 bases, with 17 bases separating them. The germline V gene has CDR1 SNHLY and CDR2 FYNNEI. The CDR3 is made up of 14 amino acids. CDR3 DNA: TGTGCCAGCAGTAACAGGGCGGCTAGCACCGAGCAGTACTTC. Amino acids: CASSNRAASTEQYF. Drawing the rest from reference TRBV2 and TRBJ2-7, the complete variable domain is EPEVTQTPSHQVTQMGQEVILRCVPISNHLYFYWYRQILGQKVEFLVSFYNNEISEKSEIFDDQFSVERPDGSNFTLKIRSTKLEDSAMYFCASSNRAASTEQYFGPGTRLTVT.